The 22 T cell receptor beta chains presented below share a single source sample, sequenced in a study of CD8 T cells in ankylosing spondylitis. Whole-study findings and limits: Apparently characteristic of ankylosing spondylitis blood was a TCR beta motif (roughly eight highly homologous variants).

No cognate antigen is known for these TCRs. MiXCR, applied by TCRdb to the 5' RACE reads, yields one record per CDR3 protein. The repertoire consists of more than 400,000 distinct CDR3 sequences, with roughly 5.2% occurring once and the leading ten covering around 3.5%. The sequenced sample consisted of blood, either unsorted or a sorted T cell fraction (not recorded which). The receptor set was obtained from a male donor with ankylosing spondylitis.

The rearrangement joins TRBV5-4 to TRBJ2-2, with 9 nucleotides matching TRBD2. V was clipped by 7 bases and J by 5 bases; unmatched bases: 15. From germline, CDR1 is SGHNT and CDR2 YYREEE (reference sequence). This CDR3 contains 17 residues. For the CDR3, the DNA is TGTGCCAGCGGCCGTACGCCCCCCAGCGGGGGGACCGGGGAGCTGTTTTTT. Its protein is CASGRTPPSGGTGELFF.

There are a few counts of this clonotype. V and J are TRBV6-4 and TRBJ2-2, with D unclear. Deletions cut 0 bases from V and 6 bases from J, with 17 bases between. CDR1 and CDR2 (germline): MRHNA, SNTAGT. The CDR3 has 17 amino acids. The CDR3 DNA reads as TGTGCCAGCAGTGACTCCCATGAGCACAGTGGGGCCGGGGAGCTGTTTTTT. This encodes CASSDSHEHSGAGELFF.

The chain recombines TRBV10-3 with TRBJ2-7; 12 bases are shared with TRBD2. The CDR3 is made up of 15 amino acids. The V segment lost 6 bases and the J segment 7 bases; nucleotides outside the gene matches: 10. Germline CDR1 and CDR2: ENHRY and SYGVKD. CDR3 coding DNA: TGTGCCATCAGGAGTTCTAGCGGGAGGGCCAATGAGCAGTACTTC. Translation: CAIRSSSGRANEQYF.

In this sample, this clonotype turned up many times. The J gene is TRBJ2-7, the V gene TRBV20-1; possibly TRBD2 for D (5 bases). There are 12 residues in the CDR3. The V end lost 0 bases, the J end lost 3 bases, and 6 bases lay between the germline ends. Germline-derived CDR1 and CDR2 are DFQATT and SNEGSKA (reference sequence). This CDR3 is CSAREGGYEQYF. CDR3 in DNA: TGCAGTGCTAGAGAAGGAGGCTACGAGCAGTACTTC.

This clonotype was picked up many times. The rearrangement joins TRBV19 to TRBJ1-4; no clear D. Germline values: CDR1 LNHDA, CDR2 SQIVND (reference sequence). V lost 11 bases and J lost 10, with 23 bases in between. The CDR3 has 14 residues. CDR3 DNA sequence: TGTGCCTCCAAGAACCCGGGCGGTCTTGGAAAACTGTTTTTT. Amino acids: CASKNPGGLGKLFF.

This clonotype was counted at least ten times. V usage is TRBV6-5 and J usage is TRBJ1-2; TRBD1 aligns across 7 bases. The CDR3 sequence is 15 residues long. Germline V gene data show CDR1 as MNHEY and CDR2 as SVGAGI. The trim removed 2 bases at V and 0 bases at J, leaving 3 bases unmatched. The DNA of the CDR3 is TGTGCCAGCAGTTACGACAGGGCCGCTAACTATGGCTACACCTTC. It yields the protein CASSYDRAANYGYTF.

This clonotype was recorded a few times. The V gene is TRBV14, the J gene TRBJ2-4; D is unclear. The CDR3 spans 14 residues. The V gene lost 0 bases and the J gene lost 6 bases, with 9 bases spanning the gap. Germline lookup yields CDR1 SGHDN and CDR2 FVKESK. The CDR3 sequence is CASSQDRAVNIQYF. For the CDR3, the DNA is TGTGCCAGCAGCCAAGACCGGGCCGTAAACATTCAGTACTTC.

The table lists this clonotype with many counts. V gene TRBV11-2 combines with J gene TRBJ2-1; 10 nucleotides agree with TRBD2. This CDR3 region has 20 residues. The germline V gene has CDR1 SGHAT and CDR2 FQNNGV. Germline trimming cut 7 bases from V and 4 bases from J; bases unmatched to any gene: 22. This chain's CDR3 is CASNSHSSTSKREGYNEQFF. The DNA of the CDR3 is TGTGCCAGCAACTCCCACTCATCAACAAGCAAGCGGGAGGGTTACAATGAGCAGTTCTTC.

At least ten counts were recorded for this clonotype. This sequence joins TRBV24-1 and TRBJ2-3, with D perhaps TRBD1 or TRBD2 (5 bases each). Per germline, CDR1 KGHDR and CDR2 SFDVKD. The CDR3 spans 17 residues. With 0 bases removed from V and 0 bases from J, the gap between germline ends came to 12 bases. The CDR3 is CATSDLRDGTSTDTQYF. In nucleotides, the CDR3 is TGTGCCACCAGTGATTTGCGGGACGGAACTAGCACAGATACGCAGTATTTT.

At least ten counts were recorded for this clonotype. This sequence joins TRBV5-1 and TRBJ1-5, with D tentatively TRBD1 (6 bases). Deletions cut 0 bases from V and 9 bases from J, with 10 bases between. Germline CDR1 SGHRS, CDR2 YFSETQ. The CDR3 is 13 residues long. The CDR3 loop is CASSLETGGPQHF. CDR3 nucleotides: TGCGCCAGCAGCTTGGAGACAGGAGGGCCCCAGCATTTT. Complete variable domain (other parts from reference TRBV5-1 and TRBJ1-5): KAGVTQTPRYLIKTRGQQVTLSCSPISGHRSVSWYQQTPGQGLQFLFEYFSETQRNKGNFPGRFSGRQFSNSRSEMNVSTLELGDSALYLCASSLETGGPQHFGDGTRLSIL.

J is TRBJ2-7 and V is TRBV7-8; 8 nucleotides line up with TRBD2. CDR3 length equals 13 residues. CDR1 and CDR2 (germline): SGHVS, FQNEAQ. The ends lost 1 base at V and 5 bases at J; junction bases unmatched: 1. The CDR3 is CASSLDSGNEQYF. The CDR3 nucleotides read TGTGCCAGCAGCTTAGATAGCGGGAACGAGCAGTACTTC.

This clonotype has only a few counts. The chain couples TRBV29-1 to TRBJ2-2, with D perhaps TRBD1 or TRBD2 (6 bases each). Deletions cut 4 bases from V and 2 bases from J, with 8 bases between. Germline-derived CDR1 and CDR2 are SQVTM and ANQGSEA. The CDR3 covers 13 residues. CDR3 in DNA: TGCAGCGTTGCCGGGGGCAACACCGGGGAGCTGTTTTTT. Its translation: CSVAGGNTGELFF.

The chain uses TRBV3-1 and TRBJ2-6; D uncertain. This CDR3 has 15 amino acids. Between the trimmed V and J ends, which lost 5 bases and 2 bases, there was a span of 10 bases. CDR1 is LGHDT and CDR2 is YNNKEL in the germline V gene (reference sequence). CDR3 loop: CASSKQVPGANVLTF. DNA of the CDR3: TGTGCCAGCAGCAAGCAGGTCCCTGGGGCCAACGTCCTGACTTTC.

There are many counts of this clonotype. CDR3: CASSPGTGRPYEQYF. CDR3 DNA sequence: TGTGCCAGCAGCCCGGGGACAGGCAGACCCTACGAGCAGTACTTC. This chain links TRBV5-6 with TRBJ2-7, with 8 nucleotides matching TRBD1. Germline values: CDR1 SGHDT, CDR2 YYEEEE. This CDR3 is built from 15 residues. The junction had 8 bases not matched to a gene; V was cut back by 4 bases and J by 2 bases.

This chain links TRBV5-1 with TRBJ2-7; D might be TRBD2 (5 bases). Trimming took off 0 bases at V and 2 bases at J, with 18 bases between the two ends. The CDR3 sequence is 17 residues long. Germline V lookup: CDR1 SGHRS, CDR2 YFSETQ. CDR3 coding DNA: TGCGCCAGCAGCTTGGGGGCATCGGGAATAAGGCCCTACGAGCAGTACTTC. This gives the protein CASSLGASGIRPYEQYF. The whole variable domain, filled in from reference TRBV5-1 and TRBJ2-7, reads KAGVTQTPRYLIKTRGQQVTLSCSPISGHRSVSWYQQTPGQGLQFLFEYFSETQRNKGNFPGRFSGRQFSNSRSEMNVSTLELGDSALYLCASSLGASGIRPYEQYFGPGTRLTVT.

This clonotype was detected ten times or more. The CDR3 sequence: CASSPVGGGSYEQYF. The CDR3 DNA is TGCGCCAGCAGCCCGGTAGGCGGGGGGTCCTACGAGCAGTACTTC. The chain couples TRBV5-1 to TRBJ2-7; TRBD2 matches 8 bases. Germline CDR1 SGHRS, CDR2 YFSETQ. V lost 4 bases, J lost 1 base, and 7 bases stayed unmatched. CDR3 size: 15 residues.

The V and J genes are TRBV11-2 and TRBJ2-1; 9 nucleotides agree with TRBD2. J gave up 0 bases and V 2 bases, and 11 bases lay outside the gene matches. The CDR3 spans 19 residues. Germline-derived CDR1 and CDR2 are SGHAT and FQNNGV. The chain's CDR3 is CASSLFGGRALTSYNEQFF. The CDR3 DNA reads TGTGCCAGCAGCTTATTCGGCGGGAGGGCTTTAACCTCCTACAATGAGCAGTTCTTC.

This clonotype was seen more than once but under ten times. This rearrangement joins TRBV20-1 to TRBJ2-7; TRBD1 is a possible D gene (5 bases). Germline values: CDR1 DFQATT, CDR2 SNEGSKA (reference sequence). The V and J ends lost 6 bases and 3 bases respectively, with 12 bases between them. This CDR3 comprises 12 residues. As DNA, the CDR3 is TGCAGTGCCACTGACAGTAACTACGAGCAGTACTTC. Amino acid sequence: CSATDSNYEQYF.

The table lists this clonotype with many counts. The chain combines TRBV6-2 or TRBV6-3 with TRBJ2-7, with D possibly matching TRBD1 (6 bases). This CDR3 comprises 16 residues. Germline lookup yields CDR1 MNHEY and CDR2 SVGEGT. Trimming removed 7 bases from V and 0 bases from J, with 19 bases in between. CDR3 residues: CASIDSPGTYSYEQYF. CDR3 sequence (DNA): TGTGCCAGCATCGATTCGCCCGGGACATACTCCTACGAGCAGTACTTC.

This chain links TRBV7-9 with TRBJ2-7; no definite D call. The ends were cut back, 5 bases at V and 0 bases at J, with 14 bases in the middle. The CDR3 has 15 residues. The germline V gene has CDR1 SEHNR and CDR2 FQNEAQ (reference sequence). CDR3: CASSLLDRSSYEQYF. DNA of the CDR3: TGTGCCAGCAGCCTGTTGGATAGAAGCTCCTACGAGCAGTACTTC.

The V and J genes are TRBV18 and TRBJ1-5; tentative D call: TRBD1 (5 bases). V was clipped by 3 bases and J by 4 bases, with 10 bases between them. CDR3 size: 14 residues. Germline loops: CDR1 KGHSH, CDR2 LQKENI. The chain's CDR3 is CASSPFRENQPQHF. The CDR3 DNA follows: TGTGCCAGCTCACCGTTCAGGGAAAATCAGCCCCAGCATTTT.

This clonotype was seen repeatedly, ten times or more. The chain has TRBV20-1 and TRBJ2-7; TRBD2 aligns across 8 bases. Trimming at V came to 0 bases and at J to 3 bases, leaving 7 bases not matched to a gene. The CDR3 spans 15 residues. The germline gives CDR1 DFQATT, CDR2 SNEGSKA (reference sequence). CDR3 amino acids: CSARDIAGINYEQYF. DNA of the CDR3: TGCAGTGCTAGAGACATAGCGGGAATTAACTACGAGCAGTACTTC.